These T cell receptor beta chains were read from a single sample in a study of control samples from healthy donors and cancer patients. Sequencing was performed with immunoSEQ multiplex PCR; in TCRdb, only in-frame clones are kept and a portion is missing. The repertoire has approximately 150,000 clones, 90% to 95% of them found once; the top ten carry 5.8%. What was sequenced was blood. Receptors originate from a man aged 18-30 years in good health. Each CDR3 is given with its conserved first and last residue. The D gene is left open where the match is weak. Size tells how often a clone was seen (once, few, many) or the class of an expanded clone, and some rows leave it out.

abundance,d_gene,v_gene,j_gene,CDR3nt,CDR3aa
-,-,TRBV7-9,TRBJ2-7,TGTGCCAGCAGCTTAGGGGGTCTGTGGTACGAGCAGTACTTC,CASSLGGLWYEQYF
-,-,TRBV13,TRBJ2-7,TGTGCCAGCAGCCCCCACGGGGAGTTGGGCACCTACGAGCAGTACTTC,CASSPHGELGTYEQYF
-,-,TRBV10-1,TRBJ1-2,TGCGCCAGCAGCAGGGGTCCCTATAGGCTTTATGGCTACACCTTC,CASSRGPYRLYGYTF
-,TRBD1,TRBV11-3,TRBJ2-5,TGTGCCAGCAGCTGGACAGGGGGATTCCAAGAGACCCAGTACTTC,CASSWTGGFQETQYF
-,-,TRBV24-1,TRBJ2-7,TGTGCCACCAGTGACCCGAGGGACTCCGCCTACGAGCAGTACTTC,CATSDPRDSAYEQYF
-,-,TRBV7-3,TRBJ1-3,TGTGCCAGCAGCTCCGGGGCCGGAAACACCATATATTTT,CASSSGAGNTIYF
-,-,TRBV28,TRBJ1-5,TGTGCCAGCAGTTTGGGGCGGGAGGGTCAGCCCCAGCATTTT,CASSLGREGQPQHF
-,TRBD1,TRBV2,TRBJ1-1,TGTGCCAGCAGTGAGACAGGGGCTTACACTGAAGCTTTCTTT,CASSETGAYTEAFF
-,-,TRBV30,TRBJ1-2,TGTGCCTGGAGTGTACTCCCGGACACTAACTATGGCTACACCTTC,CAWSVLPDTNYGYTF
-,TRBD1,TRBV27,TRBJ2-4,TGTGCCAGCAGTTGGGACAGGGCCAAAAACATTCAGTACTTC,CASSWDRAKNIQYF
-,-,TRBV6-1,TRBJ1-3,TGTGCCAGCAGTGAGCACCAGAGCTCTGGAAACACCATATATTTT,CASSEHQSSGNTIYF
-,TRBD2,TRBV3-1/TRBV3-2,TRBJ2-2,TGTGCCAGCAGCCCCGGGACTAGATCCACCGAGGAGCTGTTTTTT,CASSPGTRSTEELFF
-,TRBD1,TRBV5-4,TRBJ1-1,TGTGCCAGCAGGCCAGGGGGAGGCACTGAAGCTTTCTTT,CASRPGGGTEAFF
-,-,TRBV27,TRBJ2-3,TGTGCCAGCAGTTTAAAAAGGGTAGGGACAGATACGCAGTATTTT,CASSLKRVGTDTQYF
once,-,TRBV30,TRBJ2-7,TGTGCCGGTAATTTAAGGGCCTACGAGCAGTACTTC,CAGNLRAYEQYF
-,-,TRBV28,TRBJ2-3,TGTGCCAGTACCCCCCGATTTGGCCGGGACACAGATACGCAGTATTTT,CASTPRFGRDTDTQYF
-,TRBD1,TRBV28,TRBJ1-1,TGTGCCAGCAGTGACCAAAGGGACAGCATGAACACTGAAGCTTTCTTT,CASSDQRDSMNTEAFF
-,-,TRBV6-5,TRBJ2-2,TGTGCCAGCAGTTGGGGGGGGCGTGGGACCGGGGAGCTGTTTTTT,CASSWGGRGTGELFF
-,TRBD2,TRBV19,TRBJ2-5,TGTGCCAGTAGGGGACTAGCGGACCATCGGGAGACCCAGTACTTC,CASRGLADHRETQYF
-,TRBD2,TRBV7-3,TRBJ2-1,TGTGCCAGCGCGACGGGAGGGAATGAGCAGTTCTTC,CASATGGNEQFF
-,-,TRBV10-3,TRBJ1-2,TGTGCCATCAGTGTAGGGGCCAGGAACTATGGCTACACCTTC,CAISVGARNYGYTF
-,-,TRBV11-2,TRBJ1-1,TGTGCCAGCAGCCCCTCCCCGGGTAGGACTGAAGCTTTCTTT,CASSPSPGRTEAFF
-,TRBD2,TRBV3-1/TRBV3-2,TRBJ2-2,TGTGCCAGCAGCCAAGGGCTAGCGGGGGACACCGGGGAGCTGTTTTTT,CASSQGLAGDTGELFF
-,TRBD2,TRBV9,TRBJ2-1,TGTGCCAGCAGCGCCGTGACTAGCGGGCGACCCTACAATGAGCAGTTCTTC,CASSAVTSGRPYNEQFF
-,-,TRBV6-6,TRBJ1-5,TGTGCCAGCAGTTCCTACAGGGAGGTCCAGCATTTT,CASSSYREVQHF
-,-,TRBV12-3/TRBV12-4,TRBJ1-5,TGTGCCAGCTCCAAGGGCGGAGAGCAGCCCCAGCATTTT,CASSKGGEQPQHF
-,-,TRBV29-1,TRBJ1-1,TGCAGCGTTGAAGTGGGCAGCAGAACTGAAGCTTTCTTT,CSVEVGSRTEAFF
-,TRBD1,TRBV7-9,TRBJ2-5,TGTGCCAGCAGCCCACCGGACAGGGTCCAAGAGACCCAGTACTTC,CASSPPDRVQETQYF
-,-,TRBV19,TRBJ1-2,TGTGCCAGTAGTATGAGGTATGGCTACACCTTC,CASSMRYGYTF
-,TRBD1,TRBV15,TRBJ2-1,TGTGCCACCAGCAGAACCGAGACAGGGGGCGATGAGCAGTTCTTC,CATSRTETGGDEQFF
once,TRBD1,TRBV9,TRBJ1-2,TGTGCCAGCAGCGCTAGGGAGGGGGCGAGTGGCTACACCTTC,CASSAREGASGYTF
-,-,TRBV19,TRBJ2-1,TGTGCCAGTAGTATAGTGGGGGTTAACTACAATGAGCAGTTCTTC,CASSIVGVNYNEQFF
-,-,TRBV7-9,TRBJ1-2,TGTGCCAGCAGCTTACGAGGGGACTATGGCTACACCTTC,CASSLRGDYGYTF
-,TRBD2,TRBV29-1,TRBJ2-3,TGCAGCGTTGGTCGGGCTAGCGGGAGAGATACGCAGTATTTT,CSVGRASGRDTQYF
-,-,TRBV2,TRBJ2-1,TGTGCCAGCAGGGGTGAGCAGTTCTTC,CASRGEQFF
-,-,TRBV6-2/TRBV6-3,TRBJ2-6,TGTGCCAGCAGTTACTGGGGCAAAAGCTCTTCTGGGGCCAACGTCCTGACTTTC,CASSYWGKSSSGANVLTF
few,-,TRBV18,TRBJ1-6,TGTGCCAGCTCACCCTCCGGGGATTCACCCCTCCACTTT,CASSPSGDSPLHF
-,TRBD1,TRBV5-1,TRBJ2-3,TGCGCCAGCAGACTACCGGGACAGGGGGCCGATACGCAGTATTTT,CASRLPGQGADTQYF
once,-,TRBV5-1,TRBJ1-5,TGCGCCAGCAGCTTGGGAGTGGATCAGCCCCAGCATTTT,CASSLGVDQPQHF
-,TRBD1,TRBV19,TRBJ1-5,TGTGCCAGTAGTCCTCGGACAGGGGACTTATCAGGGTCCCAGCATTTT,CASSPRTGDLSGSQHF